Included here is one T cell receptor beta chain sequence, with context. PCR involved 60 Vbeta and 13 Jbeta primers. Some clones are missing from TCRdb's copy, which holds only in-frame ones; the method was immunoSEQ multiplex PCR. This table holds about 89,000 clones, roughly 84% found once. The data derive from a study of cytomegalovirus exposure and HLA in healthy donors. The material sequenced was PBMCs. The origin of this receptor is a man between 25 and 39 years old in good health and CMV-seronegative.

This chain's CDR3 is CASSQGATGGNEQFF. CDR3 coding DNA: TGCGCCAGCAGCCAAGGAGCCACAGGTGGCAATGAGCAGTTCTTC. The gene calls are TRBV4-3 and TRBJ2-1; tentative D call: TRBD1 (5 bases). Trimming stripped 1 base from V and 6 bases from J, with 13 bases between. The CDR3 is made up of 15 amino acids. Germline V gives CDR1 LGHNA, CDR2 YSLEER.